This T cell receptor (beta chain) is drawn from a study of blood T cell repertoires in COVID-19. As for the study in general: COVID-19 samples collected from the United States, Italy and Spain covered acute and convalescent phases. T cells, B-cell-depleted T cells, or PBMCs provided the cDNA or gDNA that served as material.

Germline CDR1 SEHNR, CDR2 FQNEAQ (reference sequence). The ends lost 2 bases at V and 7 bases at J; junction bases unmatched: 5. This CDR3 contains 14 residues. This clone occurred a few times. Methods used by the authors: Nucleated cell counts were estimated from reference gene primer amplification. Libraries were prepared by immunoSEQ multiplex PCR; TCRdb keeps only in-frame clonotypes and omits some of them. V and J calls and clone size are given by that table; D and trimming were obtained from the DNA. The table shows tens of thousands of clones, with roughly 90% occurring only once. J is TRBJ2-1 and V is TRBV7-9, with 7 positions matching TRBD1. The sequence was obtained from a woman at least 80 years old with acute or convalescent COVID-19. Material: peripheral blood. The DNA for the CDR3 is TGTGCCAGCAGCTTATCGACAGGGCGGAATGAGCAGTTCTTC. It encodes CASSLSTGRNEQFF.